This TCR beta chain was documented in a study of Ad26.COV2.S vaccination and SARS-CoV-2 variants. Treatment indicated: approximately 18 received Ad26.COV2.S at low or high dose, single or two shots; several received placebo; per-sample allocation not given. Specimens were obtained on day 63 following the first vaccine or placebo injection. TCRdb's copy holds only in-frame clones and misses some; the assay was immunoSEQ multiplex PCR. Here the sample spans about 350,000 clones, 88% being singletons. The CDR3 consists of 15 residues. The V gene is TRBV21-1, the J gene TRBJ2-1; the tabulated D call, TRBD2, remains unverified against the DNA. TRBV21-1 is a recognized pseudogene. The sample here was peripheral blood, taken in a trial of Ad26.COV2.S vaccine versus placebo. This receptor was obtained from a person between 18 and 65 years old who received the Ad26.COV2.S COVID-19 vaccine or a placebo. CDR3: CASSKGAGDHNEQFF. The DNA for the CDR3 is TGTGCCAGCAGCAAAGGGGCGGGAGACCACAATGAGCAGTTCTTC.